Detailed here is one TCR beta chain. Its antigen remains unidentified. Germline CDR1 reads SGHTA; CDR2 reads FQGNSA. Deletions cut 1 base from V and 3 bases from J, with 16 bases between. The length of the CDR3 is 16 residues. The data originate from a study of OX40 agonist ivuxolimab in advanced cancers. In the study overall: Dose-escalation patients suffered from hepatocellular carcinoma, melanoma, renal cell or head and neck cancer. Study findings and constraints: In CD8+ T cells, expanded clones were on average more numerous than in CD4+.

This table comes from immunoSEQ multiplex PCR, and its TCRdb copy is limited to in-frame clones, with some not included. The sample has over 95,000 clones; about 90% are singletons. The source of this sequence is an adult with an advanced solid tumor such as melanoma, head and neck, liver or kidney cancer. The chain carries TRBV7-2 and TRBJ2-7; D remains ambiguous. The sequences come from CD4+ or CD8+ T cells sorted from blood, collected in a trial of the OX40 agonist ivuxolimab. This CDR3 is CASSLVPDSRIYEQYF. CDR3 in DNA: TGTGCCAGCAGCTTAGTACCGGATAGTAGAATCTACGAGCAGTACTTC.